Presented here are 32 T cell receptor beta chains from one specimen sequenced in a study of technical replicates of blood from several donors. The assay was immunoSEQ multiplex PCR, and TCRdb's table has in-frame clones only and misses some. The sample consists of about 53,000 clones, approximately 86% of them appearing once. The specimen sequenced was PBMCs. The receptors originated from a human donor in good health. Some clones in this sample may be carry-over from other donors' samples.

This chain uses TRBV6-5 with TRBJ2-1, with 7 bases identical to TRBD2. The V and J ends lost 5 bases and 3 bases, in that order; junction bases with no gene match: 4. Germline V gene data show CDR1 as MNHEY and CDR2 as SVGAGI. The CDR3 totals 14 residues. The CDR3 DNA is TGTGCCAGCAGTCGGAGCGGGGACTACAATGAGCAGTTCTTC. It is translated as CASSRSGDYNEQFF.

The V gene is TRBV27, the J gene TRBJ1-2; 7 nucleotides agree with TRBD1. The trim removed 6 bases at V and 2 bases at J, leaving 3 bases unmatched. The length of the CDR3 is 13 residues. Germline V gene sequence: CDR1 MNHEY, CDR2 SMNVEV (reference sequence). In DNA, the CDR3 is TGTGCCAGCAGCGAACAGGGGAACTATGGCTACACCTTC. Translation gives CASSEQGNYGYTF.

The chain links TRBV14 to TRBJ2-3, with a possible D match to TRBD2 (5 bases). V lost 2 bases and J 4 bases, leaving 10 bases between the germline ends. Germline CDR1 reads SGHDN; CDR2 reads FVKESK. CDR3 length: 14 residues. DNA for the CDR3: TGTGCCAGCAGCCAAAGGAGGCAGTCAGATACGCAGTATTTT. The encoded protein is CASSQRRQSDTQYF.

The genes are TRBV5-8 and TRBJ2-5; D may be TRBD2 (6 bases). V dropped 1 base and J dropped 2 bases, with 15 bases sitting between them. This CDR3 is built from 16 residues. Per the germline V gene, CDR1 is SGHTS and CDR2 is YDEGEE. The CDR3 loop reads CASSLWASASQETQYF. DNA of the CDR3: TGTGCCAGCAGCTTGTGGGCTAGCGCGAGTCAAGAGACCCAGTACTTC.

The genes are TRBV5-6 and TRBJ2-5, with D tentatively TRBD1 (6 bases). This CDR3 contains 17 residues. Germline CDR1 and CDR2: SGHDT and YYEEEE. V shed 4 bases and J shed 5 bases, with 24 bases lying between them. The CDR3 coding sequence is TGTGCCAGCAGCCTTTACGGGTTCGAAACAGGGCGGGAGACCCAGTACTTC. It specifies CASSLYGFETGRETQYF. The entire variable domain, with the rest obtained from reference TRBV5-6 and TRBJ2-5, is as follows: DAGVTQSPTHLIKTRGQQVTLRCSPKSGHDTVSWYQQALGQGPQFIFQYYEEEERQRGNFPDRFSGHQFPNYSSELNVNALLLGDSALYLCASSLYGFETGRETQYFGPGTRLLVL.

V usage is TRBV19 and J usage is TRBJ2-1; TRBD2 matches 7 bases. With 7 bases clipped from V and 10 bases from J, the junction kept 13 bases outside the gene matches. The CDR3 loop spans 14 amino acids. CDR1 and CDR2 from the germline V gene are LNHDA and SQIVND (reference sequence). CDR3 amino acids: CASKVQRDLSEQFF. DNA for the CDR3: TGTGCCAGTAAAGTCCAGCGGGACCTCTCGGAGCAGTTCTTC.

The chain recombines TRBV5-1 with TRBJ1-3; TRBD1 matches at 7 bases. Trimming cost V 2 bases and J 0 bases; bases outside gene matches: 2. The CDR3 spans 15 residues. Germline V gives CDR1 SGHRS, CDR2 YFSETQ. CDR3 amino acids: CASSFGTASGNTIYF. CDR3 nucleotide sequence: TGCGCCAGCAGCTTCGGGACAGCCTCTGGAAACACCATATATTTT.

The V and J genes are TRBV29-1 and TRBJ2-1; 8 positions agree with TRBD1. V trimming: 2 bases; J trimming: 12 bases; junction bases outside the gene matches: 6. Germline assignment: CDR1 SQVTM and CDR2 ANQGSEA. CDR3 length: 12 residues. The CDR3 region has the DNA TGCAGCGTTGAAAGTGGAGACAGGGGGCAGTTCTTC. Translating gives CSVESGDRGQFF.

CDR3 residues: CASGDGGASDTQYF. The CDR3 nucleotides read TGCGCCAGCGGGGACGGGGGGGCGTCAGATACGCAGTATTTT. The chain uses TRBV5-1 and TRBJ2-3; 8 bases align to TRBD2. The CDR3 is 14 residues long. Per germline, CDR1 SGHRS and CDR2 YFSETQ. The ends lost 7 bases at V and 4 bases at J; junction bases unmatched: 8.

The chain recombines TRBV11-2 with TRBJ2-3; D perhaps matches TRBD2 (7 bases). V lost 1 base and J lost 0, with 14 bases in between. Germline CDR1 reads SGHAT; CDR2 reads FQNNGV. CDR3 size: 17 residues. CDR3 DNA: TGTGCCAGCAGCTTAGTACAGGGAGGGCCTAGCACAGATACGCAGTATTTT. It codes for CASSLVQGGPSTDTQYF. The variable domain in full, completed from reference TRBV11-2 and TRBJ2-3, reads EAGVAQSPRYKIIEKRQSVAFWCNPISGHATLYWYQQILGQGPKLLIQFQNNGVVDDSQLPKDRFSAERLKGVDSTLKIQPAKLEDSAVYLCASSLVQGGPSTDTQYFGPGTRLTVL.

The CDR3 reads CASSPPPGTTFRYTDTQYF. CDR3 nucleotides: TGCGCCAGCAGCCCACCTCCCGGGACTACCTTTAGGTACACAGATACGCAGTATTTT. The chain uses TRBV4-1 and TRBJ2-3; 7 nucleotides agree with TRBD2. The CDR3 runs to 19 residues. Germline CDR1 reads MGHRA; CDR2 reads YSYEKL. V lost 4 bases, J lost 2 bases, and 18 bases stayed unmatched.

The chain joins TRBV19 to TRBJ1-1; perhaps TRBD1 as D (6 bases). Germline V gene lookup returns CDR1 LNHDA and CDR2 SQIVND (reference sequence). V lost 8 bases and J lost 1, with 11 bases in between. This CDR3 is 13 amino acids long. For the CDR3, the DNA is TGTGCCAGTTGCAGGGGTAGGAACACTGAAGCTTTCTTT. Encoded protein: CASCRGRNTEAFF. The whole variable domain, filled in from reference TRBV19 and TRBJ1-1, reads DGGITQSPKYLFRKEGQNVTLSCEQNLNHDAMYWYRQDPGQGLRLIYYSQIVNDFQKGDIAEGYSVSREKKESFPLTVTSAQKNPTAFYLCASCRGRNTEAFFGQGTRLTVV.

The chain links TRBV19 to TRBJ2-1, with D perhaps TRBD2 (6 bases). Trimming pared 1 base from V and 7 bases from J, leaving 17 bases between. CDR1 LNHDA and CDR2 SQIVND come from the germline V gene (reference sequence). This CDR3 region has 16 residues. DNA for the CDR3: TGTGCCAGTAGTATAGGTCCTAGCGCCCCTTTGAATGAGCAGTTCTTC. It yields the protein CASSIGPSAPLNEQFF.

The gene calls are TRBV7-2 and TRBJ2-2; TRBD1 matches 7 bases. CDR1 is SGHTA and CDR2 is FQGNSA in the germline V gene. V shed 3 bases, J shed 7 bases, and the junction held 8 bases outside the gene matches. This CDR3 region has 15 residues. The CDR3, as DNA: TGTGCCAGCAGCTTCCACAGGGGTGCGGTCGGGGAGCTGTTTTTT. As protein: CASSFHRGAVGELFF.

The gene calls are TRBV10-2 and TRBJ2-3, with TRBD2 matching over 9 bases. This CDR3 region has 14 residues. Per the germline V gene, CDR1 is WSHSY and CDR2 is SAAADI. Losses at the gene ends were 9 bases for V and 6 bases for J; bases not matched to a gene: 10. The CDR3 DNA reads as TGCGCCAGGAGCCGGACTAGCGAGTCCGATACGCAGTATTTT. Protein product: CARSRTSESDTQYF.

The rearrangement uses TRBV6-4 and TRBJ1-1; TRBD1 is a possible D gene (5 bases). There are 17 residues in the CDR3. The germline gives CDR1 MRHNA, CDR2 SNTAGT. V was shortened by 5 bases and J by 6 bases, with 25 bases between the two germline ends. The CDR3: CASSQYPTGGVGSEAFF. The CDR3 DNA reads as TGTGCCAGCAGTCAGTACCCCACAGGCGGGGTAGGCTCTGAAGCTTTCTTT.

The rearrangement joins TRBV7-9 to TRBJ2-7, with D possibly TRBD1 on 5 matching bases. Germline loops: CDR1 SEHNR, CDR2 FQNEAQ (reference sequence). The CDR3 consists of 14 residues. V lost 5 bases and J 2 bases, leaving 13 bases between the germline ends. CDR3 residues: CASSDAQETYEQYF. The CDR3 DNA sequence: TGTGCCAGCAGCGACGCACAGGAGACCTACGAGCAGTACTTC.

This sequence joins TRBV7-9 and TRBJ2-7; D is possibly TRBD2 (6 bases). CDR3 length equals 14 residues. V gave up 1 base and J gave up 2 bases, with 9 bases separating them. CDR1 and CDR2 from the germline V gene are SEHNR and FQNEAQ (reference sequence). The CDR3 spells CASSLVGGTYEQYF. The CDR3 nucleotides read TGTGCCAGCAGCTTAGTTGGGGGGACCTACGAGCAGTACTTC.

In DNA, the CDR3 is TGTGCCAGTAGTATAAGGGGGGGAGCCTACAATGAGCAGTTCTTC. Encoded protein: CASSIRGGAYNEQFF. This sequence joins TRBV19 and TRBJ2-1; D is perhaps TRBD2 (7 bases). The germline V gene has CDR1 LNHDA and CDR2 SQIVND (reference sequence). Trimming stripped 2 bases from V and 2 bases from J, with 10 bases between. CDR3 length equals 15 residues.

The gene calls are TRBV5-1 and TRBJ1-1, with TRBD1 as a possible D gene (6 bases). In germline, CDR1 is SGHRS, CDR2 YFSETQ. V lost 6 bases and J lost 3, with 15 bases in between. The CDR3 runs 14 residues. CDR3 amino acids: CASNLAGADTEAFF. CDR3 sequence (DNA): TGCGCCAGCAACCTAGCAGGGGCGGACACTGAAGCTTTCTTT.

The chain uses TRBV4-3 and TRBJ2-7; the match to TRBD1 covers 8 bases. CDR3 length: 16 amino acids. From germline, CDR1 is LGHNA and CDR2 YSLEER. Trimming took 0 bases from V and 3 from J; bases not matched to a gene: 7. CDR3 coding DNA: TGCGCCAGCAGCCAAGACCTAACAGGGGGTAGCTACGAGCAGTACTTC. This gives the protein CASSQDLTGGSYEQYF.

The chain couples TRBV13 to TRBJ2-7, with TRBD1 matching 7 bases. There are 14 residues in the CDR3. The ends lost 5 bases at V and 2 bases at J; junction bases unmatched: 6. Germline V gene sequence: CDR1 PRHDT, CDR2 FYEKMQ (reference sequence). The CDR3 bases are TGTGCCAGCAGCCCCCGACAGGGAACCTACGAGCAGTACTTC. It is translated as CASSPRQGTYEQYF. The whole variable domain, remainder taken from reference TRBV13 and TRBJ2-7, is AAGVIQSPRHLIKEKRETATLKCYPIPRHDTVYWYQQGPGQDPQFLISFYEKMQSDKGSIPDRFSAQQFSDYHSELNMSSLELGDSALYFCASSPRQGTYEQYFGPGTRLTVT.

The rearrangement uses TRBV6-5 and TRBJ1-1; 7 positions match TRBD1. J was trimmed by 0 bases and V by 5 bases; bases with no gene match: 6. The CDR3 is made up of 15 amino acids. Germline V CDR1 and CDR2: MNHEY, SVGAGI. The CDR3 region has the DNA TGTGCCAGCAGTAACTGGGACAGTTTGAACACTGAAGCTTTCTTT. Translating gives CASSNWDSLNTEAFF.

The chain uses TRBV28 and TRBJ1-2; TRBD1 matches at 10 bases. The CDR3 covers 16 residues. CDR1 and CDR2 from the germline V gene are MDHEN and SYDVKM. V was pared by 6 bases and J by 8 bases, with 15 bases of the junction left unmatched. The CDR3 is CASSGTGARINKGYTF. The CDR3 region has the DNA TGTGCCAGCAGCGGGACAGGGGCCCGGATTAATAAGGGCTACACCTTC.

V gene TRBV7-3 combines with J gene TRBJ2-2; no clear D. Trimming removed 8 bases from V and 6 bases from J, with 13 bases in between. There are 13 residues in the CDR3. Germline assignment: CDR1 SGHTA and CDR2 FQGTGA. In nucleotides, the CDR3 is TGTGCCAGCCGATCCACCCCGGCCGGGGAGCTGTTTTTT. Translated, it gives CASRSTPAGELFF.

The J gene is TRBJ1-2, the V gene TRBV15; a weak D match, TRBD1 (5 bases). Looked up from germline, CDR1 is LNHNV and CDR2 is YYDKDF (reference sequence). The CDR3 sequence is 13 residues long. Trimming removed 0 bases at V and 7 bases at J, with 9 bases between. CDR3 sequence reads: CATSRDREAGYTF. As DNA, the CDR3 is TGTGCCACCAGCAGAGACAGGGAGGCTGGCTACACCTTC.

The genes are TRBV7-2 and TRBJ1-2, with a weak D call TRBD1 (5 bases). Trimming took 2 bases from V and 7 from J, leaving 20 bases between them. This CDR3 contains 16 residues. CDR1 is SGHTA, CDR2 FQGNSA, per germline. The CDR3 spells CASSLFPEQVGRGYTF. In nucleotides, the CDR3 is TGTGCCAGCAGCTTATTTCCGGAACAGGTTGGGCGTGGCTACACCTTC.

This clone was detected once. The chain links TRBV6-1 to TRBJ1-6, with D unclear. Germline V CDR1 and CDR2: MNHNS, SASEGT. CDR3 length: 13 amino acids. The V end was cut by 2 bases, the J end by 9 bases, with 8 bases between. The CDR3 sequence is CASSELGASPLHF. The CDR3 bases are TGTGCCAGCAGTGAACTTGGAGCTTCACCCCTCCACTTT.

The V gene is TRBV4-1, the J gene TRBJ2-7; unclear D gene. The germline V gene encodes CDR1 MGHRA and CDR2 YSYEKL. Between the trimmed V and J ends, which lost 0 bases and 4 bases, there was a span of 7 bases. CDR3 length: 13 amino acids. CDR3 amino acids: CASSQEAQYEQYF. The CDR3 DNA reads TGCGCCAGCAGCCAAGAGGCACAGTACGAGCAGTACTTC.

This chain connects TRBV27 to TRBJ1-1; 8 bases fit TRBD1. V shed 1 base, J shed 0 bases, and the junction held 7 bases outside the gene matches. In germline, CDR1 is MNHEY, CDR2 SMNVEV (reference sequence). The CDR3 has 17 residues. CDR3 amino acids: CASSLLAGTGMNTEAFF. The CDR3 nucleotides read TGTGCCAGCAGTTTATTAGCCGGGACAGGCATGAACACTGAAGCTTTCTTT.

The rearrangement joins TRBV7-2 to TRBJ1-1; the match to TRBD1 covers 8 bases. CDR1 is SGHTA and CDR2 is FQGNSA in the germline V gene. Germline trimming cut 2 bases from V and 5 bases from J; bases unmatched to any gene: 1. There are 13 residues in the CDR3. The CDR3 reads CASSLRDRTEAFF. CDR3 DNA sequence: TGTGCCAGCAGCTTAAGGGACAGGACTGAAGCTTTCTTT. Together with reference TRBV7-2 and TRBJ1-1, the CDR3 gives the full variable domain: GAGVSQSPSNKVTEKGKDVELRCDPISGHTALYWYRQSLGQGLEFLIYFQGNSAPDKSGLPSDRFSAERTGGSVSTLTIQRTQQEDSAVYLCASSLRDRTEAFFGQGTRLTVV.

This chain uses TRBV9 with TRBJ2-3; weak D call: TRBD1 (6 bases). V was trimmed by 3 bases and J by 3 bases, leaving 17 bases between them. This CDR3 region has 16 residues. The V gene's germline CDR1 is SGDLS and CDR2 YYNGEE. The DNA of the CDR3 is TGTGCCAGCAGCGACAGCGTTAGGGGGAGTACAGATACGCAGTATTTT. Translating it yields CASSDSVRGSTDTQYF.